This T cell receptor beta chain was captured by sequencing in a study of T cell repertoires in aging, cancer and after chemotherapy. TRB rearrangements spanning V, D and J were amplified using mixed TRB-A/B primers. From the multiplex PCR reads, TCRdb called clonotypes with MiXCR, one entry per CDR3 protein. Of fewer than 15,000 distinct CDR3 sequences in the sample, roughly 25% were seen once. V shed 1 base and J 2 bases; nucleotides not matched to a gene: 5. There are 18 residues in the CDR3. Germline CDR1 is SGHTA and CDR2 is FQGNSA. The template was genomic DNA from peripheral blood, not RNA. Input material: blood. The receptor comes from a human donor in good health. The V and J genes are TRBV7-2 and TRBJ1-4; TRBD1 matches 12 bases. Here the CDR3 DNA reads TGTGCCAGCAGCTTAGTACGGGGACAGGGGGCGACTAATGAAAAACTGTTTTTT. It codes for CASSLVRGQGATNEKLFF.